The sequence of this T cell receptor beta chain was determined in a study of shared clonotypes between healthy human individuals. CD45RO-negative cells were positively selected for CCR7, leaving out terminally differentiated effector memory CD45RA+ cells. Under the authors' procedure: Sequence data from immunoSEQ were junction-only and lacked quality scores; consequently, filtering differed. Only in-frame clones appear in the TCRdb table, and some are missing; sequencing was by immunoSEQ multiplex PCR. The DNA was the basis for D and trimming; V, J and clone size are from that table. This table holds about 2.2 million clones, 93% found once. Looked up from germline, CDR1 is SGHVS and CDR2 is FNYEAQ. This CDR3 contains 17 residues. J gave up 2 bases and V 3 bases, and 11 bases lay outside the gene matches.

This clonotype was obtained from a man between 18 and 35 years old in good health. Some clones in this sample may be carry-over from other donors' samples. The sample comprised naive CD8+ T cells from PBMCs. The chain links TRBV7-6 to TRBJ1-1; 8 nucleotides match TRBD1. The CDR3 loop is CASSLVAQGARNTEAFF. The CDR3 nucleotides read TGTGCCAGCAGCTTGGTCGCTCAGGGGGCCCGTAACACTGAAGCTTTCTTT.